This TCR beta chain was sequenced in a study of T cells after yellow fever vaccination. Study at large: With SMART-Seq v4 Ultra Low Input, the fractions containing low cell numbers were prepared.

Broader study findings: Post-booster reappearance was seen for most primary-vaccination clones (about 96% CD4, roughly 91% CD8).

A 5'RACE template-switching step, the method used to make TCR cDNA, added a universal primer site and UMIs. TCRdb reanalysed the 5' RACE reads using MiXCR and keeps one entry per CDR3 protein. The repertoire has 200,000 to 300,000 distinct CDR3 sequences, roughly 13% of them found once; the top ten carry 0.5% to 0.6%. This clonotype appeared a few times. Its specificity is not known. Sequenced here: CD4+ T cells sorted from PBMCs, sampled 45 days after the yellow fever booster vaccination. The clonotype originates from a man aged 30 to 45 who received the YFV17D yellow fever vaccine.

This chain's CDR3 is CASSDASRDYTGELFF. The CDR3 DNA is TGCGCCAGCAGTGACGCGAGTAGGGATTACACCGGGGAGCTGTTTTTT. V and J are TRBV5-1 and TRBJ2-2; D is unresolved. The V gene lost 5 bases and the J gene lost 3 bases, with 17 bases spanning the gap. Looked up from germline, CDR1 is SGHRS and CDR2 is YFSETQ. The CDR3 loop spans 16 amino acids.